This T cell receptor (beta chain) is drawn from a study of T cells in Graves' hyperthyroidism and ophthalmopathy. At the level of the study: The initial diagnosis was the point when peripheral blood was collected, ahead of any treatment. Findings and limits, study-wide: Stable hyperthyroidism was told apart from ophthalmopathy by a model built on 13 V-J features. Most thyroid clonotypes expanded above 0.001 appeared in blood too.

The germline gives CDR1 KGHDR, CDR2 SFDVKD. This CDR3 is built from 14 residues. J gave up 7 bases and V 3 bases, and 8 bases lay outside the gene matches. As for this clonotype: Its antigen is unknown.

Each 10 ml fresh peripheral blood draw supplied the PBMCs. TCR beta CDR3 sequences were amplified from RNA transcripts. HTBI primers drove first-round RT-PCR of the TCR CDR3. TCRdb independently ran MiXCR on the multiplex PCR reads; one entry per CDR3 protein. The sample yields around 350,000 distinct CDR3 sequences, about a fifth seen once. The chain links TRBV24-1 to TRBJ2-7, with TRBD2 matching 7 bases. The sequence derives from a woman under 30 with Graves' hyperthyroidism. Sequencing input: blood. The CDR3 bases are TGTGCCACCAGTGATGGAACGGGAGGCAGAGAGCAGTACTTC. Translation: CATSDGTGGREQYF.